The clone carrying this T cell receptor beta chain was detected ten times or more. The data stem from a study of cytomegalovirus exposure and HLA in healthy donors. Study-level information: As released early, the data held 70 million to 100 million unique TCRs from HLA-typed donors.

The CDR3 totals 15 residues. With 3 bases removed from V and 2 bases from J, the gap between germline ends came to 11 bases. CDR1 is MNHNS and CDR2 is SASEGT in the germline V gene. The PCR employed 60 Vbeta primers together with 13 Jbeta primers. The assay was immunoSEQ multiplex PCR, and TCRdb's table has in-frame clones only and misses some. Of roughly 100,000 clones detected, 78% appear once; the ten largest clones hold roughly 3%. The source of this sequence is a woman aged 40-49 years in good health and CMV-seronegative. The chain recombines TRBV6-1 with TRBJ1-5; D possibly corresponds to TRBD1 (5 bases). The specimen sequenced was PBMCs. CDR3 sequence (DNA): TGTGCCAGCAGTGATTCGGGGGAGGGCAATCAGCCCCAGCATTTT. Its protein is CASSDSGEGNQPQHF.